The clone carrying this T cell receptor beta chain has a handful of counts. The antigen remains undetermined. This sample is drawn from a study of OX40 agonist ivuxolimab in advanced cancers. Study summary: Past anti-PD-1, anti-PD-L1 or anti-CTLA-4 therapy was accepted, and 30% to 45% had received some.

If patients had autoimmune disease history or systemic immunosuppression, they were excluded. Profiling relied on immunoSEQ multiplex PCR, and the TCRdb table lists in-frame clones only, not all of them. The sample yields about 45,000 clones, 80% seen once. Study conclusions and caveats: Blood T cells, both CD4+ and CD8+, expanded clonally by week 6 at 0.1 to 3.0 mg/kg.

CDR3 length: 12 amino acids. Germline loops: CDR1 MNHEY, CDR2 SVGAGI. Trimming left V 2 bases short and J 12 bases short, with 11 bases between. Sequences were derived from CD4+ or CD8+ T cells sorted from blood, sampled in a trial of the OX40 agonist ivuxolimab. The clonotype originates from an adult with an advanced solid tumor such as melanoma, head and neck, liver or kidney cancer. The J gene is TRBJ2-1, the V gene TRBV6-5, with D possibly being TRBD2 (6 bases). The CDR3: CASSYAGQGQFF. The CDR3 nucleotides are TGTGCCAGCAGTTACGCGGGGCAAGGGCAGTTCTTC.